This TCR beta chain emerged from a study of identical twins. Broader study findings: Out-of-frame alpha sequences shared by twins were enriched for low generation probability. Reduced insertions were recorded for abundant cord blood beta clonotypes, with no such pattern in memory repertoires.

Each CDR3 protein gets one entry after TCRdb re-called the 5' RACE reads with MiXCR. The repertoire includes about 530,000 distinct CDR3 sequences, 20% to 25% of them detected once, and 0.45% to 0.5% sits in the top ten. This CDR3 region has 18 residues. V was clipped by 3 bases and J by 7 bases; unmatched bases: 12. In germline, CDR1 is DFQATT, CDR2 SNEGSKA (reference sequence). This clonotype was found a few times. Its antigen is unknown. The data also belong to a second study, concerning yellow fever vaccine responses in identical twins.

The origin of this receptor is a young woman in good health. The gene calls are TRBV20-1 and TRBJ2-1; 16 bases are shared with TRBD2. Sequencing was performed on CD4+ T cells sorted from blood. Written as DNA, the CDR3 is TGCAGTGCTAGGCCGGGACTAGCGGGAGGGCTTGGTGGTAATGAGCAGTTCTTC. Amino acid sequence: CSARPGLAGGLGGNEQFF.